This T cell receptor beta chain was sequenced in a study of shared clonotypes between healthy human individuals. Study-wide findings and caveats: Measured sharing among donors was expected to vary with sequencing depth. Rarefaction demonstrated incomplete sorted-subset sequencing despite large depth. Of the naive CD4 clonotypes, approximately 5% were shared across a handful of donors.

Naive CD8 isolation took CD45RO-negative cells positively selected for CCR7 and excluded terminally differentiated effector memory CD45RA+ cells. This CDR3 comprises 16 residues. V was pared by 1 base and J by 7 bases, with 19 bases between. Germline assignment: CDR1 SGHAT and CDR2 FQNNGV. Of note for this clone: Its antigen remains unidentified.

The authors split each subset's genomic DNA evenly across several immunoSEQ plates. Some clones are missing from TCRdb's copy, which holds only in-frame ones; the method was immunoSEQ multiplex PCR. This sample carries roughly 2.1 million clones, more than 85% of them seen once, and the ten largest clones take roughly 1.7%. The sequence was obtained from a man in his late teens or twenties in good health. Some clones in this sample may be carry-over from other donors' samples. Sequencing was carried out using naive CD8+ T cells from PBMCs. V gene TRBV11-2 combines with J gene TRBJ2-5; no clear D. This CDR3 is CASSLGPWELAGTQYF. The CDR3 bases are TGTGCCAGCAGCTTAGGCCCTTGGGAACTCGCCGGGACCCAGTACTTC.